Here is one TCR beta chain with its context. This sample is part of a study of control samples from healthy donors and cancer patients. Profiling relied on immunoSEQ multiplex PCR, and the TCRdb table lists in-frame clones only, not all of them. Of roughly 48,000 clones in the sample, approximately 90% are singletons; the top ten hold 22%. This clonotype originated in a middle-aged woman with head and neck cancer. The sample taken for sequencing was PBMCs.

CDR3 protein: CASSQGPVSWSTGELFF. CDR3 nucleotides: TGTGCCAGCAGCCAAGGGCCGGTCTCCTGGAGCACCGGGGAGCTGTTTTTT. The chain joins TRBV14 to TRBJ2-2; D is unclear. The CDR3 loop spans 17 amino acids. V lost 1 base and J lost 4, with 16 bases in between. Germline V gene lookup returns CDR1 SGHDN and CDR2 FVKESK.